This T cell receptor (beta chain) derives from a study of T cell responses to AZD1222 COVID-19 vaccine. General study findings and limits: Baseline serostatus was positive in only a handful of AZD1222 recipients. Receipt of two AZD1222 doses was followed by a rise in Spike-specific TCR breadth and depth.

Comments on this clone: Antigen: not known.

Sequencing used immunoSEQ multiplex PCR; TCRdb keeps in-frame clones, though not all of them. The sample has 130,000 or so clones, roughly 84% seen once. The TCR originated in an adult in good health. Sequencing was performed on peripheral blood, taken on day 0 of AZD1222 vaccination.

The DNA of the CDR3 is TGTGCCACCTCCCGTAGCGGGAGAGACACCGGGGAGCTGTTTTTT. Translation: CATSRSGRDTGELFF. V is TRBV6-4 and J is TRBJ2-2, with 9 nucleotides matching TRBD2. With V trimmed by 10 bases and J by 3 bases, 9 bases remained unmatched. Germline CDR1 MRHNA, CDR2 SNTAGT. There are 15 residues in the CDR3.